The 5 T cell receptor beta chains reported below all come from one sample, sequenced in a study of blood T cell repertoires in COVID-19. The table came from immunoSEQ multiplex PCR; TCRdb's copy has only in-frame clones and leaves some out. The sample contains 300,000 or so clones, about 82% of which appear only once. Sequenced sample: peripheral blood. These receptors were obtained from a woman aged 45-65 years with acute or convalescent COVID-19.

The V call is TRBV6-1, the J call TRBJ2-7; 7 bases match TRBD2. The V gene end was trimmed by 2 bases and the J gene end by 3 bases; junction bases not matched to a gene: 13. The CDR3 length is 17 residues. The germline CDR1 and CDR2 sequences are MNHNS and SASEGT. CDR3 bases: TGTGCCAGCAGTGAATCCGCGGCTAGCGGACATTTCTACGAGCAGTACTTC. Residues: CASSESAASGHFYEQYF.

V and J are TRBV28 and TRBJ1-1; 8 nucleotides line up with TRBD1. The V and J ends lost 3 bases and 1 base, in that order; junction bases with no gene match: 4. Per the germline V gene, CDR1 is MDHEN and CDR2 is SYDVKM. CDR3 length equals 15 residues. CDR3 protein: CASSFNRGGNTEAFF. Here the CDR3 DNA reads TGTGCCAGCAGTTTCAACAGGGGGGGGAACACTGAAGCTTTCTTT.

The rearrangement links TRBV9 to TRBJ1-5; 9 bases map to TRBD1. CDR1 is SGDLS, CDR2 YYNGEE, per germline. There are 15 residues in the CDR3. The ends lost 0 bases at V and 5 bases at J; junction bases unmatched: 3. Written as DNA, the CDR3 is TGTGCCAGCAGCGTAGGGGACAGGGAAGATCAGCCCCAGCATTTT. Translating it yields CASSVGDREDQPQHF.

This chain connects TRBV4-3 to TRBJ2-7; 9 bases line up with TRBD2. V was clipped by 4 bases and J by 5 bases; unmatched bases: 6. The CDR3 covers 14 residues. Germline assignment: CDR1 LGHNA and CDR2 YSLEER. CDR3: CASSLLAGEDEQYF. The CDR3 DNA follows: TGCGCCAGCAGCCTACTAGCGGGTGAGGACGAGCAGTACTTC.

The chain is built from TRBV18 and TRBJ2-2, with TRBD2 matching over 12 bases. Trimming cost V 1 base and J 2 bases; bases outside gene matches: 2. This CDR3 has 17 residues. The germline V gene has CDR1 KGHSH and CDR2 LQKENI. The DNA of the CDR3 is TGTGCCAGCTCACCACGGACTAGCGGGGATAACACCGGGGAGCTGTTTTTT. Translating it yields CASSPRTSGDNTGELFF.